This T cell receptor beta chain was captured in a study of identical twins. V was shortened by 1 base and J by 2 bases, with 16 bases between the two germline ends. The CDR3 length is 17 residues. CDR1 SGHRS and CDR2 YFSETQ come from the germline V gene. On this clonotype itself: The antigen remains unidentified.

Overall study findings and caveats: Among beta out-of-frame sequences, excess sharing between twins appeared weaker. Memory repertoires showed no such pattern, whereas abundant cord blood beta clonotypes carried fewer insertions.

Via MiXCR, TCRdb re-called the 5' RACE reads, giving one row per CDR3 protein. This sample has around 470,000 distinct CDR3 sequences; 14% occur once, and the top ten carry around 0.48%. These data were likewise used in another study, on yellow fever vaccine responses in identical twins.

The sample was CD4+ T cells sorted from blood. The clonotype was recovered from a woman between 18 and 30 years old in good health. V gene TRBV5-1 combines with J gene TRBJ2-4; D perhaps matches TRBD2 (6 bases). The CDR3 DNA follows: TGCGCCAGCAGCTTGTTTCCGGGGGAAAGCTCCAAAAACATTCAGTACTTC. Amino acids: CASSLFPGESSKNIQYF. Full variable domain (rest looked up from reference TRBV5-1 and TRBJ2-4): KAGVTQTPRYLIKTRGQQVTLSCSPISGHRSVSWYQQTPGQGLQFLFEYFSETQRNKGNFPGRFSGRQFSNSRSEMNVSTLELGDSALYLCASSLFPGESSKNIQYFGAGTRLSVL.